This T cell receptor (beta chain) was observed in a study of T-cell memory formation after mild COVID-19. On the study more broadly: TCR clustering was largely donor specific. Study outcomes and limitations: A subset of responding clones appeared in pre-infection memory, suggesting cross-reactive memory joined. Shrinking CD4+ clones resided mostly in CM and EM, and CD8+ ones in EMRA.

MiXCR, applied by TCRdb to the 5' RACE reads, yields one record per CDR3 protein. The sample records approximately 150,000 distinct CDR3 sequences, roughly 14% being singletons. V lost 1 base and J 4 bases, leaving 4 bases between the germline ends. CDR1 and CDR2 (germline): SGHVS, FNYEAQ. The CDR3 extends over 12 amino acids. The sample holds many counts of this clonotype. Its antigen is not identified. The gene calls are TRBV7-6 and TRBJ1-1; unclear D gene. The sequence was collected from an adult woman who had mild COVID-19 (a few samples of this study predate the infection). Cell type and time point are not known. Sequenced material: PBMCs or a T cell subset sorted from them (not recorded which). The CDR3 DNA reads as TGTGCCAGCAGCTTAGTGTCCACTGAAGCTTTCTTT. Protein product: CASSLVSTEAFF.